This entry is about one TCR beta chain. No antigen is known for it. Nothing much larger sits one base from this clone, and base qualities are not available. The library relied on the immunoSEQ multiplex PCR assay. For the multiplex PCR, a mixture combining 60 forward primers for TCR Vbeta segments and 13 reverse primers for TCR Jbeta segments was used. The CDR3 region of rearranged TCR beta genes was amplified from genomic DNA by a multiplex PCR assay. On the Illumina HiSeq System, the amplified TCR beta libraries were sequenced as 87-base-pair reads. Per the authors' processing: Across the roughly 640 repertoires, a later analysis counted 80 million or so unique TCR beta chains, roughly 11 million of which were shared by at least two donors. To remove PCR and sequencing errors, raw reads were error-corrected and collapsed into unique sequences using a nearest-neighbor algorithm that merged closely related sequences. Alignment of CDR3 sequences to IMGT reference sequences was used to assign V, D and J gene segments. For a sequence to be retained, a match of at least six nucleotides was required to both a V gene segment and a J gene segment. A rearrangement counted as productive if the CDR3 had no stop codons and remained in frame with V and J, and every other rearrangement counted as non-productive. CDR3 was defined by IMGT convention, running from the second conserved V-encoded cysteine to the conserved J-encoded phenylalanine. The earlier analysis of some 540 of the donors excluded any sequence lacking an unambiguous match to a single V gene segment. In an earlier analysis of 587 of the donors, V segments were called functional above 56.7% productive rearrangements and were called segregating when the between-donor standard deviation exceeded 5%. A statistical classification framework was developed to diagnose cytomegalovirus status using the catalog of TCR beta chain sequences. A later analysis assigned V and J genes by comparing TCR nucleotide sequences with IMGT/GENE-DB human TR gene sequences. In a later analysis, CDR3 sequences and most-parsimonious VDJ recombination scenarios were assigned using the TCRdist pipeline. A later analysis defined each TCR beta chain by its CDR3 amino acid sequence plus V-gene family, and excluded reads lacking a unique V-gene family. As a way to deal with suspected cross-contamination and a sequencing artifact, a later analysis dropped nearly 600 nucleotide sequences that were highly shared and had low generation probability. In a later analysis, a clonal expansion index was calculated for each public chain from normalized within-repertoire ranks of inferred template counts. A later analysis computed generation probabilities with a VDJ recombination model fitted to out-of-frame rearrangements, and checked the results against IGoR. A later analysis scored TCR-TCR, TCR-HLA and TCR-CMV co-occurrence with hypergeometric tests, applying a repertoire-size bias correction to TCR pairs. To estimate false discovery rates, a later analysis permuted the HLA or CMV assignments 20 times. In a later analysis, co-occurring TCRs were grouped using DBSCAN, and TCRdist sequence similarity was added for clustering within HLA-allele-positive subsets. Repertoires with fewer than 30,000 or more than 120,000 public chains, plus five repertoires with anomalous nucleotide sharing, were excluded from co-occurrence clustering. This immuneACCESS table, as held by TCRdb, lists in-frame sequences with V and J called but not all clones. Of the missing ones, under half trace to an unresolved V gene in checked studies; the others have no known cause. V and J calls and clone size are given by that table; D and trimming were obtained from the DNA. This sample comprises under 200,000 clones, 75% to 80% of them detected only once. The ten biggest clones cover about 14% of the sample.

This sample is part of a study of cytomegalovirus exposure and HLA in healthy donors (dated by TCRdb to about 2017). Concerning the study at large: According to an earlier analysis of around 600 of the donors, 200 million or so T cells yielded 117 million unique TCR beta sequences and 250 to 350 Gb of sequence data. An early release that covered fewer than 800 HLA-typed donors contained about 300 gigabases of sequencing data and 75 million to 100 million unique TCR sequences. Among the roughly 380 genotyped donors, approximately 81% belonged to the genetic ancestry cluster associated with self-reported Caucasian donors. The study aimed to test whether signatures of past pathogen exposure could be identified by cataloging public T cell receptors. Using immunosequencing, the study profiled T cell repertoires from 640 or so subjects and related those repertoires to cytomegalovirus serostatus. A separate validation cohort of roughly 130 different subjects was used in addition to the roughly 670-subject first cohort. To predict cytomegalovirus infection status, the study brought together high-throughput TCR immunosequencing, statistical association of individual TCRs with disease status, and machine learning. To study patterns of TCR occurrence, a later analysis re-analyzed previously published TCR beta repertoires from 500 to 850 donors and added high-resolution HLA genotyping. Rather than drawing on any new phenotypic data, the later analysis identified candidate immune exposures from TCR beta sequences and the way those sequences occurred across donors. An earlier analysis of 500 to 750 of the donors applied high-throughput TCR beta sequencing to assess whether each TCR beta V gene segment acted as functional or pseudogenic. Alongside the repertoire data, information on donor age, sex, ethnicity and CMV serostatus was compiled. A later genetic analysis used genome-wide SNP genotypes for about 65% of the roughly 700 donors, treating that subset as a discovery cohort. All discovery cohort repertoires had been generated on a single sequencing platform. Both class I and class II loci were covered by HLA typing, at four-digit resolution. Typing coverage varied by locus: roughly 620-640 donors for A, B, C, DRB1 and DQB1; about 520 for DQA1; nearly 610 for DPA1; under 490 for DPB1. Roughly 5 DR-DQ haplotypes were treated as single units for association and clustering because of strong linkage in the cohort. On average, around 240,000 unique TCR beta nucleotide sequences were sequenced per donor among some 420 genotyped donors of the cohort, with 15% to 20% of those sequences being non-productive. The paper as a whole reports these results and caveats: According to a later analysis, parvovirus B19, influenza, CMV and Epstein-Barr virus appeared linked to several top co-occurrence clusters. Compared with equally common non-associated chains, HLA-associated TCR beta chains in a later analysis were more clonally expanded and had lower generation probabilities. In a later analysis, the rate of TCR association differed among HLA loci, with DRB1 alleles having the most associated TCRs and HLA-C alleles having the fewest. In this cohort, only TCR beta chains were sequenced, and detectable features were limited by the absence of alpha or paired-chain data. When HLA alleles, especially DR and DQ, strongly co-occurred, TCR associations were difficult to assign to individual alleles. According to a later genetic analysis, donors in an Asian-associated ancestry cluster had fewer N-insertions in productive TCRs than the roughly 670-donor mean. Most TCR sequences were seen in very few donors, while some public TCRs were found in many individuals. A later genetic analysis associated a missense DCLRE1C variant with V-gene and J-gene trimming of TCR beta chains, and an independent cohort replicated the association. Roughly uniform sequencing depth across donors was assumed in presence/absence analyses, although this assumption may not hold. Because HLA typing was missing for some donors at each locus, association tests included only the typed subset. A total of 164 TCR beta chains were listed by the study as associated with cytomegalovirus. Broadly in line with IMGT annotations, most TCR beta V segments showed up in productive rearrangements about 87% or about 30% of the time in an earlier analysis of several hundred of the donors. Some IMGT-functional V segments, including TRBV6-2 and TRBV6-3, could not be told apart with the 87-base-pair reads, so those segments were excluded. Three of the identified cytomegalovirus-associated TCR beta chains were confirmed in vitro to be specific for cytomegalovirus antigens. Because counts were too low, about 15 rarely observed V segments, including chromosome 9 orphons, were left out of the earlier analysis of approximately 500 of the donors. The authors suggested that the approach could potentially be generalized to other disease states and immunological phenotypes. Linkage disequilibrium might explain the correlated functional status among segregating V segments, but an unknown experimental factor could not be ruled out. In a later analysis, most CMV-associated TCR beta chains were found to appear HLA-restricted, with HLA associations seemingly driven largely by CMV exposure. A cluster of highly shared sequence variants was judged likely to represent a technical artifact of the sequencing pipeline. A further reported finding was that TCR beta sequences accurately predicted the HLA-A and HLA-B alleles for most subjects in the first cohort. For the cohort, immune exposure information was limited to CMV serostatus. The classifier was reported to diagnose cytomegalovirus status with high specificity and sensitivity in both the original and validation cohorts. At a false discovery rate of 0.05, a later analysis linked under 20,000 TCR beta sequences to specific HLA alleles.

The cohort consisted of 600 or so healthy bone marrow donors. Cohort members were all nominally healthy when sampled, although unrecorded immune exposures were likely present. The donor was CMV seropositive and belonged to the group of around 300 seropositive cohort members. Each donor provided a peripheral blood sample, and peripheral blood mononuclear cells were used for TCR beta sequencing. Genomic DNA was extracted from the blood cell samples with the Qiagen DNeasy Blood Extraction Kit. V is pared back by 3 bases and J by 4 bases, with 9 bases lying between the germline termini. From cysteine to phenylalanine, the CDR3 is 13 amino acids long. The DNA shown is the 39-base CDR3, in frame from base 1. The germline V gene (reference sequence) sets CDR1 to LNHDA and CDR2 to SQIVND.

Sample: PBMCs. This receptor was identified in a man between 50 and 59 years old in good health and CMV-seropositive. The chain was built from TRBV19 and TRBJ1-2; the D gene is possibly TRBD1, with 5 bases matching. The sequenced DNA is TGTGCCAGTAGTATTAAGACAGTCTATGGCTACACCTTC. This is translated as CASSIKTVYGYTF. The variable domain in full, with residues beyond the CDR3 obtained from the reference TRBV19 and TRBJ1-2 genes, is DGGITQSPKYLFRKEGQNVTLSCEQNLNHDAMYWYRQDPGQGLRLIYYSQIVNDFQKGDIAEGYSVSREKKESFPLTVTSAQKNPTAFYLCASSIKTVYGYTFGSGTRLTVV.